This T cell receptor (beta chain) was sequenced in a study of human T cells and chemical hapten exposure (TCRdb year 2021). The study in broad terms: For sensitization, 2% DPC in acetone was applied to a roughly 2 cm by roughly 2 cm area of upper inner arm skin. In alopecia patients, the study followed how the peripheral blood TCR repertoire changed in vivo over primary and secondary sensitization to diphenylcyclopropenone (DPC), a hapten. Libraries were pooled for sequencing, and variation in per-sample TCR yields was attributed mainly to small differences in library volumes within the pool. Patch testing was performed on the upper back with Finn chambers containing 0.01% DPC, and the patch tests were scored after 6 days according to International Contact Dermatitis Research Group standards. Blood samples were taken from patients before sensitization (week 0) and at 2, 6 and about 24 weeks after DPC sensitization. The mostly female patient cohort included alopecia areata with under or over 50% scalp involvement, alopecia totalis and alopecia universalis. Throughout the study period of 20 to 30 weeks, patients also received therapeutic DPC doses to the scalp every week. For TCR sequencing, blood came from 25 to 35 alopecia patients at anywhere from one to four time points (pre-sensitization, 2, 6 and 24 weeks). The paper's findings and limits, for the study overall: The number of TCRs above 1 in 1000 frequency did not change with DPC sensitization; there was no evidence of global repertoire structure alterations. Repeated subsampling changed both the strength of the expansion versus patch-test correlation and the threshold at which that correlation became significant. Compared with pre-sensitization or healthy control sets, expanded TCRs formed significantly more large CDR3 similarity clusters, which is consistent with antigen-driven responses. Because all patients had alopecia, a presumed autoimmune disease, the immune response of the patients might differ from that of healthy individuals. The number of PT1 expanded TCRs positively correlated with patch test score, significant at thresholds 8, 16 and 32 but not 4.

The receptor library was made with RACE. These reads were obtained on a NextSeq 500. During library preparation, unique molecular identifiers were attached to individual cDNA molecules so that TCRs could be counted quantitatively and reproducibly. From each blood RNA sample, both TCR alpha and TCR beta chains were sequenced. The paper's data handling went like this. Samples had a median of approximately 96,000 TCRs, with a range from about 23,224 to 690,600. V, J and CDR3 annotation of the TCR reads was carried out using the Decombinator software suite. Every sample was subsampled to the same number of TCRs (28,000) for the PS versus PT1 abundance plots. Expanded TCRs were defined as absent before sensitization and observed at least eight times at the 2-week time point. TCRdb handled the public reads itself, with Q25 trimming in fastp and clone calling in MiXCR, and kept productive beta chains. All rows with the same CDR3 protein become a single entry with the most common DNA and genes. The V and J calls follow TCRdb's processing rather than the paper's. This sample has over 85,000 distinct CDR3 sequences in its table, and about 9.3% of those were observed once. The ten largest clones capture 2% to 2.5% of the sample.

What this sample's time point label stands for: patch test 2, 6 weeks after DPC sensitization. In light of the paper, this sample's treatment or condition label describes: therapeutic diphenylcyclopropenone sensitization with weekly scalp DPC. Blood at each patch-test visit was drawn before the patch test was applied. Patients were eligible if aged 18 to 70, diagnosed with alopecia and judged suitable for DPC therapy, and pregnant patients were excluded. Total RNA was extracted from unfractionated whole blood that had been collected in Tempus Blood RNA tubes. In its sample, this clonotype was seen many times. The antigen it recognizes is unknown. Base qualities are not at hand, and no much larger clone is one base apart. The sample in question was whole blood, obtained in connection with sensitization to the hapten diphenylcyclopropenone (DPC). This sequence originates from a woman in her thirties or forties with alopecia areata. Some clones in this sample may be carry-over from other donors' samples.

This receptor has the CDR3 CASSFGRVSSETQYF. The DNA sequence is TGTGCCAGCAGTTTTGGGAGGGTTTCGTCCGAGACCCAGTACTTC. The chain links TRBV12-3 or TRBV12-4 with TRBJ2-5; TRBD2 fits 7 bases in the junction. V and J are trimmed by 3 bases and 5 bases, and the gene matches miss 9 bases of the junction. The CDR3 starts with the cysteine, ends with the phenylalanine, and has 15 residues. Of the read, only the CDR3 DNA is kept; its 45 bases are in frame from base 1.